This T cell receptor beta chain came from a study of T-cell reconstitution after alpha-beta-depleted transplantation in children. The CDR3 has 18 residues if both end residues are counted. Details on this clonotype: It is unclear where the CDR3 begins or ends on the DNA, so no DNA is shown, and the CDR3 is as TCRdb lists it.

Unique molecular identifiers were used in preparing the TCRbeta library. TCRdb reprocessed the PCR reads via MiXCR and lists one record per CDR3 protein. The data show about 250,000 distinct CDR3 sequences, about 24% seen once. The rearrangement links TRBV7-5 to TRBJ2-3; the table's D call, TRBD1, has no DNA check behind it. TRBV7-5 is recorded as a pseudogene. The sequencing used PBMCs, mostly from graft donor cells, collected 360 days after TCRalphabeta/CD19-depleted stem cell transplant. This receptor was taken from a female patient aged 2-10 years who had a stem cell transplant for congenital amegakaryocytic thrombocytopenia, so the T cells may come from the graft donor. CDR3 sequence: CISVPEAPIRVYTDTQYF.